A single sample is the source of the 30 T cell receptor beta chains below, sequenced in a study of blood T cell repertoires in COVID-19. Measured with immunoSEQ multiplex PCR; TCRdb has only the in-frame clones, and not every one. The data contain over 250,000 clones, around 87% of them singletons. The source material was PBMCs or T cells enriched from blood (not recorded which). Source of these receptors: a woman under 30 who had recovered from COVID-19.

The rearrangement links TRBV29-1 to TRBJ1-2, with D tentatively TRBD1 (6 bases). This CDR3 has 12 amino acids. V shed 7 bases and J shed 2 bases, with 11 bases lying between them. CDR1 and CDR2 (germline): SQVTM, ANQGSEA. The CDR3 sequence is CSERTGNYGYTF. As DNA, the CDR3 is TGCAGCGAACGAACAGGGAACTATGGCTACACCTTC.

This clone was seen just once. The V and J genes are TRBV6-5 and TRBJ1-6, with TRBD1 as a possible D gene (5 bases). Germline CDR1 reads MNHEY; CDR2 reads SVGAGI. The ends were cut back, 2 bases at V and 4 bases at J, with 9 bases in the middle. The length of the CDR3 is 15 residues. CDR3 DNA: TGTGCCAGCAGTTACCAGGACATATATAATTCACCCCTCCACTTT. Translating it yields CASSYQDIYNSPLHF.

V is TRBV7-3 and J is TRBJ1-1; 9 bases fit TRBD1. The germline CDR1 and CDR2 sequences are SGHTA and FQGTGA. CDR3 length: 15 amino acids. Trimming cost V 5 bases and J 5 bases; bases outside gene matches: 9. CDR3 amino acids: CASSNRDRDGTEAFF. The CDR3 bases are TGTGCCAGCAGCAACCGGGACAGGGATGGGACTGAAGCTTTCTTT.

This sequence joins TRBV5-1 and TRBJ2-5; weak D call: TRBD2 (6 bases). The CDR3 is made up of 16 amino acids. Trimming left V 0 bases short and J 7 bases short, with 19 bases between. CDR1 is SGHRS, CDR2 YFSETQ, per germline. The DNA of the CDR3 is TGCGCCAGCAGCTTGGCTACTACTAGAGACGGGGGGACCCAGTACTTC. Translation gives CASSLATTRDGGTQYF.

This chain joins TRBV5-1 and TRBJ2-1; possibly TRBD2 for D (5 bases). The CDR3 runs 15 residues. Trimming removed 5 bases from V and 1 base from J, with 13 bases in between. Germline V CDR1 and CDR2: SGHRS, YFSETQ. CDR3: CASRQLERSYNEQFF. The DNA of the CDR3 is TGCGCCAGCAGACAACTCGAGCGGTCCTACAATGAGCAGTTCTTC.

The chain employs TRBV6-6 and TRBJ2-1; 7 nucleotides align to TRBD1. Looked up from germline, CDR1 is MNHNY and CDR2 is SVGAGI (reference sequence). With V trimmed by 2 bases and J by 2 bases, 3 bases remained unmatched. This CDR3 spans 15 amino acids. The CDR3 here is CASSYGQGAYNEQFF. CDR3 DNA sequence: TGTGCCAGCAGTTACGGTCAGGGGGCCTACAATGAGCAGTTCTTC.

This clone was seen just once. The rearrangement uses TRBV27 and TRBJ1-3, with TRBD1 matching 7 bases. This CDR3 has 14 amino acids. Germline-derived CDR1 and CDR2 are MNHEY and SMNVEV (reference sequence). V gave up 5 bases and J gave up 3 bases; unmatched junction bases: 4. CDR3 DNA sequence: TGTGCCAGCAGTCCGGACAGGCTTGGAAACACCATATATTTT. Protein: CASSPDRLGNTIYF.

In DNA, the CDR3 is TGTGCCAGTAGATCCGGGGGGAGCTCCTACAATGAGCAGTTCTTC. Its protein is CASRSGGSSYNEQFF. This chain links TRBV19 with TRBJ2-1, with 7 bases that match TRBD2. The CDR3 sequence is 15 residues long. V lost 6 bases and J lost 0; bases outside the gene matches: 5. Germline-derived CDR1 and CDR2 are LNHDA and SQIVND (reference sequence).

The CDR3 DNA follows: TGTGCCAGCAGCTTAGTCTCGACTAGCGGGGTAGATACGCAGTATTTT. This codes for CASSLVSTSGVDTQYF. This chain links TRBV7-2 with TRBJ2-3; 11 bases map to TRBD2. The CDR3 totals 16 residues. CDR1 SGHTA and CDR2 FQGNSA come from the germline V gene. With V trimmed by 1 base and J by 5 bases, 5 bases remained unmatched.

The DNA of the CDR3 is TGTGCCAGCAGCTCAAGTGACAGGGGCAACGAGCAGTACTTC. This translates into CASSSSDRGNEQYF. The V and J genes are TRBV7-8 and TRBJ2-7; TRBD1 matches at 8 bases. Trimming took 4 bases from V and 5 from J; bases not matched to a gene: 7. CDR1 is SGHVS, CDR2 FQNEAQ, per germline. The CDR3 runs to 14 residues.

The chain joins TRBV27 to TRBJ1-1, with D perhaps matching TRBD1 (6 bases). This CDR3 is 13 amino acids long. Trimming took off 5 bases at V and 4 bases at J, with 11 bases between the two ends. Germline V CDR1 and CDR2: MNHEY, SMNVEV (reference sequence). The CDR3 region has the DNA TGTGCCAGCAGTGGCAGGGGTGCCACTGAAGCTTTCTTT. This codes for CASSGRGATEAFF.

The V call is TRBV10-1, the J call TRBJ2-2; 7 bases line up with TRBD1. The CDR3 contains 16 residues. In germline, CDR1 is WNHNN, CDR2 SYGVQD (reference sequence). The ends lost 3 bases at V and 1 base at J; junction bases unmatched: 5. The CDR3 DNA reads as TGCGCCAGCAGTGATGAAGGGGGCGAGAACACCGGGGAGCTGTTTTTT. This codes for CASSDEGGENTGELFF.

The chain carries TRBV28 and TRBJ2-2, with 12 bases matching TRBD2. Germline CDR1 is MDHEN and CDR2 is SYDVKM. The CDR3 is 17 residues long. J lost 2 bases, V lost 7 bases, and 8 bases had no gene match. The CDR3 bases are TGTGCCAGCACCGAGACTAGCGGGGGCGTTAACACCGGGGAGCTGTTTTTT. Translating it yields CASTETSGGVNTGELFF.

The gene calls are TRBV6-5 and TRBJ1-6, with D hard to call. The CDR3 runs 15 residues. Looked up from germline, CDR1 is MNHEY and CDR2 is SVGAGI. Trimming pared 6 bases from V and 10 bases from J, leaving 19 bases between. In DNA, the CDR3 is TGTGCCAGCAGCCCCCGGGAAGACCGGTGGTCACCCCTCCACTTT. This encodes CASSPREDRWSPLHF.

This chain's CDR3 is CASSRSTDTQYF. Written as DNA, the CDR3 is TGCGCCAGCAGCCGTAGCACAGATACGCAGTATTTT. V gene TRBV5-1 combines with J gene TRBJ2-3, with unresolved D. Trimming took off 4 bases at V and 0 bases at J, with 3 bases between the two ends. Looked up from germline, CDR1 is SGHRS and CDR2 is YFSETQ. The CDR3 extends over 12 amino acids.

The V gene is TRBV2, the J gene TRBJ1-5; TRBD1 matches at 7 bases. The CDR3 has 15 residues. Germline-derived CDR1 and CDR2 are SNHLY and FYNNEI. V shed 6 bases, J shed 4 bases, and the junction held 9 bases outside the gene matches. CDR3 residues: CASSKRTGENQPQHF. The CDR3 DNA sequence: TGTGCCAGCAGCAAAAGAACAGGGGAAAATCAGCCCCAGCATTTT.

As DNA, the CDR3 is TGTGCCTGGAGTGCCGGGGAGACCCAGTACTTC. Translated, it gives CAWSAGETQYF. The V and J genes are TRBV30 and TRBJ2-5, with D hard to call. The germline V gene encodes CDR1 GTSNPN and CDR2 SVGIG (reference sequence). The CDR3 consists of 11 residues. V was cut by 1 base and J by 5 bases, with 5 bases left in between.

CDR3 region: CASSEALTSPLHF. The DNA of the CDR3 is TGTGCCAGCAGTGAAGCGCTTACGAGCCCCCTCCACTTT. This chain joins TRBV2 and TRBJ1-6; D remains ambiguous. Germline CDR1 SNHLY, CDR2 FYNNEI. The ends were cut back, 0 bases at V and 13 bases at J, with 10 bases in the middle. This CDR3 contains 13 residues. Based on the CDR3 plus reference TRBV2 and TRBJ1-6, the full variable domain is EPEVTQTPSHQVTQMGQEVILRCVPISNHLYFYWYRQILGQKVEFLVSFYNNEISEKSEIFDDQFSVERPDGSNFTLKIRSTKLEDSAMYFCASSEALTSPLHFGNGTRLTVT.

The chain's CDR3 is CASSIQGGEQYF. The CDR3 DNA follows: TGTGCCAGCAGCATACAGGGTGGCGAGCAGTACTTC. The chain uses TRBV6-5 and TRBJ2-7, with D tentatively TRBD1 (6 bases). V gave up 6 bases and J gave up 6 bases, with 12 bases separating them. Per germline, CDR1 MNHEY and CDR2 SVGAGI. The CDR3 length is 12 residues.

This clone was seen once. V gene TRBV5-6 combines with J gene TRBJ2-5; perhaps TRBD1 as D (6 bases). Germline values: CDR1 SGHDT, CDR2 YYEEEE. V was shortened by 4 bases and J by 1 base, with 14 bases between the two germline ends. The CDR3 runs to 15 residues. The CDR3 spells CASSLPGAPQETQYF. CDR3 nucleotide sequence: TGTGCCAGCAGCCTCCCAGGGGCCCCCCAAGAGACCCAGTACTTC. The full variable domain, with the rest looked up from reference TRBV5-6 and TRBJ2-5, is DAGVTQSPTHLIKTRGQQVTLRCSPKSGHDTVSWYQQALGQGPQFIFQYYEEEERQRGNFPDRFSGHQFPNYSSELNVNALLLGDSALYLCASSLPGAPQETQYFGPGTRLLVL.

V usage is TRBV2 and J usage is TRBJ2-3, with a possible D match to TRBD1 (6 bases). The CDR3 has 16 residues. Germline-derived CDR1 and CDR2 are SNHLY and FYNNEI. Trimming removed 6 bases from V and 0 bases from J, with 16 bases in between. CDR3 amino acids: CASRGPGTTSTDTQYF. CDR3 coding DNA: TGTGCCAGCAGAGGGCCCGGGACAACTAGCACAGATACGCAGTATTTT.

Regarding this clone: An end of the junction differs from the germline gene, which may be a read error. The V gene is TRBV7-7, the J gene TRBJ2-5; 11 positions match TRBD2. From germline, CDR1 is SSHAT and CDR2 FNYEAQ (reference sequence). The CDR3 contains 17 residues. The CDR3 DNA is TGTGCTAGCAGCTTAGGAGGAGGTAGCGGGGGGGAGGAGACCCAGTACTTC. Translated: CASSLGGGSGGEETQYF. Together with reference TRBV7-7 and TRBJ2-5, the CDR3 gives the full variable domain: GAGVSQSPRYKVTKRGQDVTLRCDPISSHATLYWYQQALGQGPEFLTYFNYEAQPDKSGLPSDRFSAERPEGSISTLTIQRTEQRDSAMYRCASSLGGGSGGEETQYFGPGTRLLVL.

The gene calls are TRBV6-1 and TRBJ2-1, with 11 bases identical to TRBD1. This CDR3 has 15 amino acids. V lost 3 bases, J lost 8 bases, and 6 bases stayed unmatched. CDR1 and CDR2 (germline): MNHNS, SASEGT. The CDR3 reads CASSEDRGRWDEQFF. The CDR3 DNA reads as TGTGCCAGCAGTGAGGACAGGGGGCGGTGGGATGAGCAGTTCTTC.

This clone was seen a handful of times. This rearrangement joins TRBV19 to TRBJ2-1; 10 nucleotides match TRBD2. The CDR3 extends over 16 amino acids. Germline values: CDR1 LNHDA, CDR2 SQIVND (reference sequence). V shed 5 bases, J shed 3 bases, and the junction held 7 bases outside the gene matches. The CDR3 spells CASSGWLAGDYNEQFF. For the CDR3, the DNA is TGTGCCAGTAGTGGATGGCTAGCGGGGGACTACAATGAGCAGTTCTTC.

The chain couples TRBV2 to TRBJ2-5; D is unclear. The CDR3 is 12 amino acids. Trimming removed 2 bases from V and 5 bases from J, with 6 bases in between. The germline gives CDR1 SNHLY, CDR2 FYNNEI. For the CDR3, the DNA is TGTGCCAGCAGTGAAAACGCGGAGACCCAGTACTTC. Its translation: CASSENAETQYF.

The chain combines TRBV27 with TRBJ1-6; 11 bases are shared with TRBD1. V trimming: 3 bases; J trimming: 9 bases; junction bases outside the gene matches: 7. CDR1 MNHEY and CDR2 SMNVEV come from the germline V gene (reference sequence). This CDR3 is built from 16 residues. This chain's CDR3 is CASSFTGTGGASPLHF. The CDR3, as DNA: TGTGCCAGCAGTTTCACCGGGACAGGGGGAGCTTCACCCCTCCACTTT.

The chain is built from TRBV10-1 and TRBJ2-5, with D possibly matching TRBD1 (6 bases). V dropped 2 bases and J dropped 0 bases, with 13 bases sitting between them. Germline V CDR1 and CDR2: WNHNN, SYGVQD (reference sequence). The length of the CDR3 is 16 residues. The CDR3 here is CASSEGNGQHQETQYF. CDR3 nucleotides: TGCGCCAGCAGTGAGGGAAATGGACAGCACCAAGAGACCCAGTACTTC.

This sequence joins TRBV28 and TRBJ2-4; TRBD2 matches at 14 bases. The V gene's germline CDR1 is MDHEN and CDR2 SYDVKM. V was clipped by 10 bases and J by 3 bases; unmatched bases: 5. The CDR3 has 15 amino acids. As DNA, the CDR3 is TGTGCCACCGGGACTAGCGGGGGAGGCAAAAACATTCAGTACTTC. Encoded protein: CATGTSGGGKNIQYF.

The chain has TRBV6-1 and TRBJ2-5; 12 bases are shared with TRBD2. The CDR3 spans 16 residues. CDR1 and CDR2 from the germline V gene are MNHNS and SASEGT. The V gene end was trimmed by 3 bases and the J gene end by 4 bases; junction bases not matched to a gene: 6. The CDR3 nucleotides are TGTGCCAGCAGTGATGCTAGCGGGGGGGCCGGAGAGACCCAGTACTTC. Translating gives CASSDASGGAGETQYF.

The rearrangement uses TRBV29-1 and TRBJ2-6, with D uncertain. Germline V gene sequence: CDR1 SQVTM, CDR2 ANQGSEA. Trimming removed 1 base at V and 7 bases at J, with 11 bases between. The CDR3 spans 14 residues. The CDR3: CSVEGGQRANVLTF. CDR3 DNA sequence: TGCAGCGTTGAAGGTGGGCAACGAGCCAACGTCCTGACTTTC.